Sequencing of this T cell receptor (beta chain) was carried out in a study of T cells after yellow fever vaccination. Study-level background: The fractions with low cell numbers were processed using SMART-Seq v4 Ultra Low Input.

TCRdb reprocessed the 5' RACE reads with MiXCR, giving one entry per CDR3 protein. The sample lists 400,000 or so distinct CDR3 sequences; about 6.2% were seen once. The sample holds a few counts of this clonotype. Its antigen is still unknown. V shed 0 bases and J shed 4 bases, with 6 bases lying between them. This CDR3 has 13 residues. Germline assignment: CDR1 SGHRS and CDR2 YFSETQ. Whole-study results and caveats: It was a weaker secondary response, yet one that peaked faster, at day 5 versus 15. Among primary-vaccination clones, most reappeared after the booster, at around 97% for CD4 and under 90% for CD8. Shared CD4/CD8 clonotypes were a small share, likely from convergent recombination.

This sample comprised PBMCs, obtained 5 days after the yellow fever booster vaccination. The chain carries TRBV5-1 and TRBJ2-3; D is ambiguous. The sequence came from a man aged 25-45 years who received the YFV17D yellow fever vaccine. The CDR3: CASSLVLADTQYF. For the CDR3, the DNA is TGCGCCAGCAGCTTGGTGCTGGCAGATACGCAGTATTTT.